The rows below give T cell receptor beta chains drawn from one sample of a study of blood T cell repertoires in COVID-19. Assay used: immunoSEQ multiplex PCR; TCRdb lists only in-frame clones, some missing. The repertoire holds 300,000 or so clones, with around 86% as singletons. Sequenced input: PBMCs or T cells enriched from blood (not recorded which). These receptors were taken from a woman in her late teens or twenties who had recovered from COVID-19. Both conserved end residues are part of each CDR3. Each record gives: V gene, J gene, clone size, CDR3 length, D gene, CDR3 DNA, CDR3 protein. D genes are given only for firm matches. Clone size is stated in some rows and not others, as once, few, many or a class when expanded.

>TRBV11-3|TRBJ2-1|NA|20|TRBD2
TGTGCCAGCAGCTTAGGGACTCGCGGACTAGCGGGTGGCGTATATGGTGAGCAGTTCTTC
CASSLGTRGLAGGVYGEQFF
>TRBV5-1|TRBJ1-1|NA|13|NA
TGCGCCAGCAGCTTGGGCAGGAACACTGAAGCTTTCTTT
CASSLGRNTEAFF
>TRBV9|TRBJ2-3|NA|15|TRBD2
TGTGCCAGCAGCTCCAAGACTAGCGGGAGTGATACGCAGTATTTT
CASSSKTSGSDTQYF
>TRBV5-8|TRBJ2-7|NA|14|NA
TGTGCCAGCAGCTTGGCGGACAGAGGCTACGAGCAGTACTTC
CASSLADRGYEQYF
>TRBV9|TRBJ1-2|NA|16|NA
TGTGCCAGCAGCGTAGGGGGTCCGGGGGGCCTTCATGGCTACACCTTC
CASSVGGPGGLHGYTF
>TRBV14|TRBJ2-7|NA|14|NA
TGTGCCAGCAGCCAAGGGAGGCGAAACTACGAGCAGTACTTC
CASSQGRRNYEQYF
>TRBV3-1/TRBV3-2|TRBJ2-1|NA|17|TRBD2
TGTGCCAGCAGCCCCCCGACGGGACTAGCGGGGTACAATGAGCAGTTCTTC
CASSPPTGLAGYNEQFF
>TRBV11-2|TRBJ2-1|NA|15|NA
TGTGCCAGCAGCTTAAGGGGGTCCTCCTACAATGAGCAGTTCTTC
CASSLRGSSYNEQFF
>TRBV3-1/TRBV3-2|TRBJ1-2|NA|14|NA
TGTGCCAGCAGCCCGCAACCAGGGGTCTATGGCTACACCTTC
CASSPQPGVYGYTF
>TRBV5-5|TRBJ1-6|NA|20|TRBD1
TGTGCCAGCAGCTACGGGGAGTTCGGGACAGGGAGCTCCTATAATTCACCCCTCCACTTT
CASSYGEFGTGSSYNSPLHF
>TRBV14|TRBJ2-3|NA|12|NA
TGTGCCAGCAGTCGGAGTTACGATACGCAGTATTTT
CASSRSYDTQYF
>TRBV4-1|TRBJ1-1|NA|14|TRBD1
TGCGCCAGCAGCCAAGATCAGGGGGCCACTGAAGCTTTCTTT
CASSQDQGATEAFF
>TRBV2|TRBJ2-1|NA|15|TRBD1
TGTGCCAGCAGTGTAGGGACAGGGGGCTACAATGAGCAGTTCTTC
CASSVGTGGYNEQFF
>TRBV25-1|TRBJ2-7|NA|15|NA
TGTGCCAGCAGGAAAGCGGGCCTAAACTCCTACGAGCAGTACTTC
CASRKAGLNSYEQYF
>TRBV27|TRBJ1-5|NA|15|TRBD1
TGTGCCAGCAGTGAAGGGACAGTGGGGAATCAGCCCCAGCATTTT
CASSEGTVGNQPQHF
>TRBV3-1/TRBV3-2|TRBJ2-3|NA|18|TRBD1
TGTGCCAGCAGCCAAGGGACCCCCCGGACAGGCGGCACAGATACGCAGTATTTT
CASSQGTPRTGGTDTQYF
>TRBV11-2|TRBJ1-2|NA|14|TRBD1
TGTGCCAGCAGCTTATCGACAGGGGGATATGGCTACACCTTC
CASSLSTGGYGYTF
>TRBV19|TRBJ2-7|NA|14|NA
TGTGCCAGTAGTAAGACTCGCTGGCCCTACGAGCAGTACTTC
CASSKTRWPYEQYF
>TRBV13|TRBJ1-2|NA|12|TRBD1
TGTGCCAGCAGCTTGGACAGGGCTGGCTACACCTTC
CASSLDRAGYTF
>TRBV7-9|TRBJ1-5|many|13|NA
TGTGCCAGCAGGGCGGGACTCAATCAGCCCCAGCATTTT
CASRAGLNQPQHF
>TRBV5-5|TRBJ2-1|NA|16|NA
TGTGCCAGCAGCTTGGCCTTTTTGAACACCTACAATGAGCAGTTCTTC
CASSLAFLNTYNEQFF
>TRBV28|TRBJ2-7|NA|15|TRBD1
TGTGCCAGCAGCCCCCGAAGGACAGGGGGCTACGAGCAGTACTTC
CASSPRRTGGYEQYF
>TRBV11-2|TRBJ2-7|NA|13|TRBD1
TGTGCCAGCAGCTTCGGACAGGGATACGAGCAGTACTTC
CASSFGQGYEQYF
>TRBV7-9|TRBJ1-2|NA|14|TRBD1
TGTGCCAGCAGCCCCGACAGGGGGAACTATGGCTACACCTTC
CASSPDRGNYGYTF
>TRBV5-4|TRBJ2-1|NA|16|NA
TGTGCCAGCAGCTTGGGCGGGGTTAGCTCCTACAATGAGCAGTTCTTC
CASSLGGVSSYNEQFF
>TRBV30|TRBJ2-1|NA|13|NA
TGTGCCTTGAGGGGGCGGGACTACAATGAGCAGTTCTTC
CALRGRDYNEQFF
>TRBV5-1|TRBJ1-1|NA|14|TRBD1
TGCGCCAGCAGCTCTGGACAGGCAGAAACTGAAGCTTTCTTT
CASSSGQAETEAFF
>TRBV7-9|TRBJ2-2|NA|15|TRBD2
TGTGCCAGCAGCCACCTAGCGGGAGAAACCGGGGAGCTGTTTTTT
CASSHLAGETGELFF
>TRBV6-1|TRBJ1-1|NA|15|NA
TGTGCCAGCAGTGAGTACCAGGGAGGGAACACTGAAGCTTTCTTT
CASSEYQGGNTEAFF
>TRBV30|TRBJ2-7|NA|15|NA
TGTGCCTGGAGTGTAGGAGGGGCAAGCTCCTACGAGCAGTACTTC
CAWSVGGASSYEQYF
>TRBV4-2|TRBJ2-7|NA|18|TRBD2
TGTGCCAGCAGCCCCCAACTAGCGGGAGGGCCCCATCCCCACGAGCAGTACTTC
CASSPQLAGGPHPHEQYF
>TRBV5-5|TRBJ2-3|NA|14|NA
TGTGCCAGCAGCTTGAAGGCGGGGACAGATACGCAGTATTTT
CASSLKAGTDTQYF
>TRBV6-5|TRBJ1-1|NA|12|TRBD1
TGTGCCAGCAGTTTAAGACAGGGGAGAGCTTTCTTT
CASSLRQGRAFF
>TRBV27|TRBJ2-7|NA|17|TRBD2
TGTGCCAGCAGTTGGTTGGCTAGCGGGAGGGTACTTGGCGAGCAGTACTTC
CASSWLASGRVLGEQYF
>TRBV3-1/TRBV3-2|TRBJ2-1|NA|16|TRBD2
TGTGCCAGCAGCCATTACGGGCTAGCGGACTATAATGAGCAGTTCTTC
CASSHYGLADYNEQFF
>TRBV19|TRBJ2-5|NA|15|TRBD1
TGTGCCAGAGCAGAAACGGACAGGGCTCAAGAGACCCAGTACTTC
CARAETDRAQETQYF
>TRBV28|TRBJ2-7|NA|12|NA
TGTGCCAGCCAACAGGGATCCTACGAGCAGTACTTC
CASQQGSYEQYF
>TRBV19|TRBJ2-1|NA|15|NA
TGTGCCAGTAGTTCAAGCGGTAACTCCTACAATGAGCAGTTCTTC
CASSSSGNSYNEQFF
>TRBV28|TRBJ2-7|NA|17|NA
TGTGCCAGCAGTTTTTCAGAGGGCCCAATGAGGTCCTACGAGCAGTACTTC
CASSFSEGPMRSYEQYF
>TRBV9|TRBJ1-1|NA|13|NA
TGTGCCAGCAGCTCAGGGACTGCCACTGAAGCTTTCTTT
CASSSGTATEAFF
>TRBV29-1|TRBJ2-7|NA|11|NA
TGCAGCGTTGAAGATCCGGTGGAGCAGTACTTC
CSVEDPVEQYF